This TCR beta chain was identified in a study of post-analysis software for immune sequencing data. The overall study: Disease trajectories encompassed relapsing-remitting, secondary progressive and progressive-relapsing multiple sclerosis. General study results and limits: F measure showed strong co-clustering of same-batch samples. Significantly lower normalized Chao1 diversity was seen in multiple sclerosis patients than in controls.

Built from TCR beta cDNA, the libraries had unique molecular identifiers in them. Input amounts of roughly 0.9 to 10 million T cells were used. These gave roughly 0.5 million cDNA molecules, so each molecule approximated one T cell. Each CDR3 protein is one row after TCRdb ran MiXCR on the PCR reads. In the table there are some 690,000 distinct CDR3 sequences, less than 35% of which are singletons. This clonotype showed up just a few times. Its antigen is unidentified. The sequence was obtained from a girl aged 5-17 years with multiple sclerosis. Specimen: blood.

The CDR3 DNA sequence: TGTGCCAGCAGCTTTGTCCTGGGGAAGGATACGCAGTATTTT. It yields the protein CASSFVLGKDTQYF. The chain couples TRBV11-2 to TRBJ2-3; D ambiguous. Germline V CDR1 and CDR2: SGHAT, FQNNGV. The V and J ends lost 3 bases and 6 bases respectively, with 13 bases between them. This CDR3 comprises 14 residues. The whole variable domain, remainder taken from reference TRBV11-2 and TRBJ2-3, is EAGVAQSPRYKIIEKRQSVAFWCNPISGHATLYWYQQILGQGPKLLIQFQNNGVVDDSQLPKDRFSAERLKGVDSTLKIQPAKLEDSAVYLCASSFVLGKDTQYFGPGTRLTVL.